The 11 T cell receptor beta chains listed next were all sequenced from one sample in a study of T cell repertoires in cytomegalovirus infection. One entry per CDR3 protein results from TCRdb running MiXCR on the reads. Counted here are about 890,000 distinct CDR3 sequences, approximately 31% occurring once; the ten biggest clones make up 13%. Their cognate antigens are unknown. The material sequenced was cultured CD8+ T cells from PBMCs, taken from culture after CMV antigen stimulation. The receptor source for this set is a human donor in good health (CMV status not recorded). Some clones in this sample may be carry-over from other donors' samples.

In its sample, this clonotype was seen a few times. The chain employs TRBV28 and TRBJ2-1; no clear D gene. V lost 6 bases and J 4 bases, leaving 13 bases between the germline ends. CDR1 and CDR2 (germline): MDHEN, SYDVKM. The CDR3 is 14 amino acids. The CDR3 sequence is CASRTRWEYNEQFF. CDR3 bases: TGTGCCAGCAGGACAAGGTGGGAATACAATGAGCAGTTCTTC.

The CDR3 reads CATRSPRGDTEAFF. The DNA of the CDR3 is TGTGCCACCAGATCCCCCAGGGGAGACACTGAAGCTTTCTTT. This chain connects TRBV19 to TRBJ1-1; perhaps TRBD1 as D (6 bases). CDR3 length equals 14 residues. Germline-derived CDR1 and CDR2 are LNHDA and SQIVND (reference sequence). V was trimmed by 10 bases and J by 3 bases, leaving 18 bases between them.

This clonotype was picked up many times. CDR3 sequence: CASSLTDVNTEAFF. In DNA form, the CDR3 reads TGTGCCAGCAGCTTAACGGACGTGAACACTGAAGCTTTCTTT. This rearrangement joins TRBV7-6 to TRBJ1-1; D unresolved. This CDR3 region has 14 residues. The V end was cut by 2 bases, the J end by 0 bases, with 7 bases between. CDR1 is SGHVS, CDR2 FNYEAQ, per germline. Drawing the rest from reference TRBV7-6 and TRBJ1-1, the complete variable domain is GAGVSQSPRYKVTKRGQDVALRCDPISGHVSLYWYRQALGQGPEFLTYFNYEAQQDKSGLPNDRFSAERPEGSISTLTIQRTEQRDSAMYRCASSLTDVNTEAFFGQGTRLTVV.

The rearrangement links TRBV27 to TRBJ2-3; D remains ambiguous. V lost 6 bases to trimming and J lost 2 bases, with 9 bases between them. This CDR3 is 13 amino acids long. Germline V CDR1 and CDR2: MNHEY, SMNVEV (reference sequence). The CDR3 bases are TGTGCCAGCAGCCCGACTTTCACAGATACGCAGTATTTT. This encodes CASSPTFTDTQYF.

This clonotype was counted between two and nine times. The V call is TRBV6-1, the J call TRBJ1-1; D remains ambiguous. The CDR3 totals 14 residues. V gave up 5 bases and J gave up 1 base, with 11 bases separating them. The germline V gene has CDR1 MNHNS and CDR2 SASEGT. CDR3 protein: CASSSAGPNTEAFF. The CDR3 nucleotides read TGTGCCAGCAGTTCCGCCGGCCCGAACACTGAAGCTTTCTTT.

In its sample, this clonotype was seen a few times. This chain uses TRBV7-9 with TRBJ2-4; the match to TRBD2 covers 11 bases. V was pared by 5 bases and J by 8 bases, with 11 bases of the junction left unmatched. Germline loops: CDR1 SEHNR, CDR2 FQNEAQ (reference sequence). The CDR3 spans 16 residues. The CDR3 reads CASSPHSGGAGDIQYF. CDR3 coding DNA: TGTGCCAGCAGCCCCCATAGCGGGGGGGCCGGGGACATTCAGTACTTC.

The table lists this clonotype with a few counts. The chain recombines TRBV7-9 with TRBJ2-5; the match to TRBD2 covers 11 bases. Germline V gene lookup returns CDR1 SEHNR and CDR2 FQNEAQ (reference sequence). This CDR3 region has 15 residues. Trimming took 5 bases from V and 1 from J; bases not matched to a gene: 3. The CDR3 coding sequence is TGTGCCAGCAGCAAGGGGACTAGCGGCCAAGAGACCCAGTACTTC. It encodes CASSKGTSGQETQYF.

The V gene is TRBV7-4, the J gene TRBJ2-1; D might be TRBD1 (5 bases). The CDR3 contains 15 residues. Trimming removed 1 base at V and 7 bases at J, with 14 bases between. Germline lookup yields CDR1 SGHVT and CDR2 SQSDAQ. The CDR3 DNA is TGTGCCAGCAGCTTAGGAAAGGGGATAGATAATGAGCAGTTCTTC. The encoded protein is CASSLGKGIDNEQFF.

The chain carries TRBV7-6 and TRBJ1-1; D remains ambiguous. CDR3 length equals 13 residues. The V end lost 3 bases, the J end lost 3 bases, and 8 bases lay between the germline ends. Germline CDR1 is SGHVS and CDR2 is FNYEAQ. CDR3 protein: CASSFQEDTEAFF. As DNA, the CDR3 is TGTGCCAGCAGCTTCCAGGAGGACACTGAAGCTTTCTTT.

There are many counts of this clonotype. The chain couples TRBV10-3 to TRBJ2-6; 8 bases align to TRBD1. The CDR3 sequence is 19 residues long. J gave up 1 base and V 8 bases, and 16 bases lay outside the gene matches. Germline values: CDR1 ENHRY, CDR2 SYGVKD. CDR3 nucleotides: TGTGCCATCCGGCGGTGGGAAACAGGGGGAGGTTCTGGGGCCAACGTCCTGACTTTC. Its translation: CAIRRWETGGGSGANVLTF.

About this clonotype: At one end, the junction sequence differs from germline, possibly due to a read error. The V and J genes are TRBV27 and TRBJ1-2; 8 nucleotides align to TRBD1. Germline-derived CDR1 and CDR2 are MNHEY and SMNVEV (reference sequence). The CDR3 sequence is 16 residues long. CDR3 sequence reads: CVSSFFPGGDNYGYTF. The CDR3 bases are TGTGTCAGCAGTTTCTTTCCAGGGGGCGATAACTATGGCTACACCTTC.